The 2 T cell receptor beta chains presented below share a single source sample, sequenced in a study of shared clonotypes between healthy human individuals. Libraries were prepared by immunoSEQ multiplex PCR; TCRdb keeps only in-frame clonotypes and omits some of them. This sample yields about 2.4 million clones, of which over 85% are seen a single time; more than 0.35% belongs to the top ten. Sequencing was carried out using naive CD4+ T cells from PBMCs. Subset denoted: CD45RA+ positively selected. Every receptor here comes from a man in his late teens or twenties in good health. Some clones in this sample may be carry-over from other donors' samples.

In regard to this clone: In the same sample, other DNA sequences code for this CDR3. The rearrangement uses TRBV7-2 and TRBJ2-1; 10 nucleotides match TRBD2. CDR3 length equals 15 residues. J was trimmed by 1 base and V by 6 bases; bases with no gene match: 3. Germline V lookup: CDR1 SGHTA, CDR2 FQGNSA. The DNA of the CDR3 is TGTGCCAGCAGACCGACTAGCGGGTCCTACAATGAGCAGTTCTTC. Its protein is CASRPTSGSYNEQFF.

V and J are TRBV6-6 and TRBJ1-6; D not certain. Germline CDR1 MNHNY, CDR2 SVGAGI (reference sequence). The CDR3 length is 13 residues. The V gene lost 6 bases and the J gene lost 7 bases, with 10 bases spanning the gap. CDR3 coding DNA: TGTGCCAGCAGCCTAGATTCGAATTCACCCCTCCACTTT. It translates to CASSLDSNSPLHF.